Below, 26 T cell receptor beta chains from the same sample are listed, as sequenced in a study of cytomegalovirus exposure and HLA in healthy donors. PCR used 60 Vbeta primers and 13 Jbeta primers. The method was immunoSEQ multiplex PCR; TCRdb's version includes in-frame clones alone and lacks a portion of them. The sample shows around 110,000 clones, around two thirds of them seen only once. Material for sequencing was PBMCs. The receptors were sampled from a middle-aged woman in good health and CMV-seropositive.

The chain carries TRBV2 and TRBJ1-4, with D perhaps matching TRBD1 (5 bases). Deletions cut 3 bases from V and 7 bases from J, with 12 bases between. CDR1 and CDR2 from the germline V gene are SNHLY and FYNNEI. The CDR3 contains 14 residues. CDR3 residues: CASSDSGLGEKLFF. CDR3 nucleotides: TGTGCCAGCAGTGATTCAGGGTTGGGTGAAAAACTGTTTTTT.

The CDR3 here is CASGPGMNTGELFF. DNA for the CDR3: TGTGCCAGCGGTCCAGGGATGAACACCGGGGAGCTGTTTTTT. The chain uses TRBV7-3 and TRBJ2-2; weak D call: TRBD1 (5 bases). CDR1 and CDR2 from the germline V gene are SGHTA and FQGTGA. V dropped 8 bases and J dropped 1 base, with 11 bases sitting between them. CDR3 size: 14 residues. Complete variable domain (other parts from reference TRBV7-3 and TRBJ2-2): GAGVSQTPSNKVTEKGKYVELRCDPISGHTALYWYRQSLGQGPEFLIYFQGTGAADDSGLPNDRFFAVRPEGSVSTLKIQRTERGDSAVYLCASGPGMNTGELFFGEGSRLTVL.

The table lists this clone with a few counts. The genes are TRBV19 and TRBJ2-1; weak D call: TRBD1 (6 bases). Trimming took 2 bases from V and 6 from J, leaving 11 bases between them. Germline V gives CDR1 LNHDA, CDR2 SQIVND (reference sequence). The CDR3 is 14 residues long. In DNA, the CDR3 is TGTGCCAGTAGTATATCACAGGGTACCAATGAGCAGTTCTTC. This gives the protein CASSISQGTNEQFF.

This sequence joins TRBV5-8 and TRBJ1-5; tentatively, D is TRBD1 (6 bases). Germline values: CDR1 SGHTS, CDR2 YDEGEE. V was trimmed by 4 bases and J by 1 base, leaving 24 bases between them. CDR3 length: 19 residues. CDR3 nucleotide sequence: TGTGCCAGCAGCGGGAGGGGTTTCGGGGGCGCGGGAAGCAATCAGCCCCAGCATTTT. This encodes CASSGRGFGGAGSNQPQHF.

This clone has only a few counts. The V and J genes are TRBV5-6 and TRBJ2-6; TRBD1 might be the D (6 bases). The CDR3 totals 15 residues. V dropped 4 bases and J dropped 0 bases, with 8 bases sitting between them. Germline V lookup: CDR1 SGHDT, CDR2 YYEEEE. The CDR3 reads CASSPGHSGANVLTF. DNA of the CDR3: TGTGCCAGCAGCCCGGGACACTCTGGGGCCAACGTCCTGACTTTC.

The V gene is TRBV5-4, the J gene TRBJ2-5, with TRBD1 matching over 7 bases. The CDR3 consists of 16 residues. J was trimmed by 5 bases and V by 4 bases; bases with no gene match: 14. The germline CDR1 and CDR2 sequences are SGHNT and YYREEE (reference sequence). CDR3 nucleotide sequence: TGTGCCAGCAGCGGTGGGGACAGCGGCCCAAGCGAGACCCAGTACTTC. Its protein is CASSGGDSGPSETQYF.

The V gene is TRBV5-4, the J gene TRBJ2-5; 10 nucleotides line up with TRBD2. This CDR3 is built from 15 residues. CDR1 SGHNT and CDR2 YYREEE come from the germline V gene (reference sequence). The V and J ends lost 3 bases and 4 bases, in that order; junction bases with no gene match: 6. The CDR3 nucleotides read TGTGCCAGCAGCTATTCTAGCGGGAGACTAGAGACCCAGTACTTC. This encodes CASSYSSGRLETQYF.

This clone was seen only once. The chain uses TRBV6-5 and TRBJ1-1; weak D call: TRBD1 (5 bases). Per germline, CDR1 MNHEY and CDR2 SVGAGI. The CDR3 loop spans 16 amino acids. Trimming pared 0 bases from V and 0 bases from J, leaving 11 bases between. CDR3 sequence (DNA): TGTGCCAGCAGTTACTCTATAGGGGCCGTGAACACTGAAGCTTTCTTT. Protein product: CASSYSIGAVNTEAFF.

The chain combines TRBV10-3 with TRBJ2-7; D might be TRBD2 (6 bases). Germline V lookup: CDR1 ENHRY, CDR2 SYGVKD. The CDR3 loop spans 13 amino acids. The V gene lost 7 bases and the J gene lost 4 bases, with 14 bases spanning the gap. CDR3 sequence (DNA): TGTGCCATCAATGGAGAGGGGAGGTACGAGCAGTACTTC. It encodes CAINGEGRYEQYF.

The chain combines TRBV9 with TRBJ1-1; possibly TRBD1 for D (6 bases). The CDR3 is 17 amino acids. Germline V gene sequence: CDR1 SGDLS, CDR2 YYNGEE. The V gene lost 5 bases and the J gene lost 1 base, with 21 bases spanning the gap. The CDR3: CASRGGVPGGKNTEAFF. CDR3 nucleotides: TGTGCCAGCAGAGGGGGGGTGCCAGGTGGGAAGAACACTGAAGCTTTCTTT.

This clone was observed a handful of times. The chain uses TRBV10-3 and TRBJ1-1, with D possibly being TRBD1 (5 bases). The CDR3 spans 14 residues. The germline V gene has CDR1 ENHRY and CDR2 SYGVKD. The V gene lost 2 bases and the J gene lost 3 bases, with 10 bases spanning the gap. The CDR3 reads CAISEAGFDTEAFF. CDR3 DNA sequence: TGTGCCATCAGTGAGGCAGGGTTTGACACTGAAGCTTTCTTT.

The rearrangement links TRBV7-9 to TRBJ2-1, with TRBD2 matching 9 bases. From germline, CDR1 is SEHNR and CDR2 FQNEAQ (reference sequence). Trimming at V came to 3 bases and at J to 8 bases, leaving 5 bases not matched to a gene. This CDR3 is built from 14 residues. This chain's CDR3 is CASSFSGREDEQFF. CDR3 DNA: TGTGCCAGCAGCTTTAGCGGGAGAGAAGATGAGCAGTTCTTC.

The chain has TRBV28 and TRBJ1-2; 7 bases agree with TRBD1. The V segment lost 5 bases and the J segment 6 bases; nucleotides outside the gene matches: 9. The CDR3 sequence is 14 residues long. Per germline, CDR1 MDHEN and CDR2 SYDVKM. Here the CDR3 reads CASSRTGVPNGYTF. The CDR3 DNA reads TGTGCCAGCAGTCGAACAGGGGTGCCCAATGGCTACACCTTC.

This clone was counted a few times. This chain connects TRBV7-9 to TRBJ2-5; D is perhaps TRBD1 (6 bases). V gave up 1 base and J gave up 7 bases, with 13 bases separating them. Germline assignment: CDR1 SEHNR and CDR2 FQNEAQ (reference sequence). The CDR3 totals 14 residues. The CDR3 DNA is TGTGCCAGCAGCTTAGACCGGGACATGGGGACCCAGTACTTC. Amino acids: CASSLDRDMGTQYF.

The CDR3 region is CASSSVDRGNTEAFF. CDR3 nucleotides: TGTGCCAGCAGTTCCGTCGACAGGGGGAACACTGAAGCTTTCTTT. The chain couples TRBV6-5 to TRBJ1-1; 8 nucleotides line up with TRBD1. Germline V gene data show CDR1 as MNHEY and CDR2 as SVGAGI. This CDR3 contains 15 residues. J lost 1 base, V lost 4 bases, and 5 bases had no gene match.

The J gene is TRBJ2-1, the V gene TRBV5-4; possibly TRBD2 for D (5 bases). From germline, CDR1 is SGHNT and CDR2 YYREEE (reference sequence). The CDR3 length is 14 residues. V was clipped by 5 bases and J by 7 bases, with 16 bases between them. The CDR3 here is CASRSASGRNEQFF. For the CDR3, the DNA is TGTGCCAGCAGGTCAGCGTCGGGAAGGAATGAGCAGTTCTTC.

The V gene is TRBV5-6, the J gene TRBJ1-1, with D possibly TRBD1 on 5 matching bases. CDR1 and CDR2 (germline): SGHDT, YYEEEE. The CDR3 is made up of 14 amino acids. The V gene lost 4 bases and the J gene lost 3 bases, with 13 bases spanning the gap. CDR3 sequence reads: CASSPLQGHTEAFF. CDR3 nucleotide sequence: TGTGCCAGCAGCCCTCTTCAGGGTCACACTGAAGCTTTCTTT.

The chain combines TRBV5-1 with TRBJ2-2; 7 bases match TRBD1. The V segment lost 4 bases and the J segment 6 bases; nucleotides outside the gene matches: 12. The CDR3 spans 16 residues. Per germline, CDR1 SGHRS and CDR2 YFSETQ. CDR3 residues: CASSPDDREVAGELFF. For the CDR3, the DNA is TGCGCCAGCAGCCCGGACGACAGGGAAGTCGCCGGGGAGCTGTTTTTT.

This chain uses TRBV5-4 with TRBJ2-7; 7 positions agree with TRBD2. CDR3 length: 14 residues. Germline CDR1 reads SGHNT; CDR2 reads YYREEE (reference sequence). V was clipped by 1 base and J by 2 bases; unmatched bases: 3. As DNA, the CDR3 is TGTGCCAGCAGCTTGCGGGAGGACCCCTACGAGCAGTACTTC. It specifies CASSLREDPYEQYF.

The sample holds one count of this clone. The genes are TRBV5-4 and TRBJ1-1; D remains ambiguous. In germline, CDR1 is SGHNT, CDR2 YYREEE (reference sequence). There are 16 residues in the CDR3. V was pared by 4 bases and J by 3 bases, with 19 bases between. CDR3 in amino acids: CASSQSGSRLDTEAFF. The CDR3 nucleotides read TGTGCCAGCAGCCAATCCGGGAGCCGTTTGGACACTGAAGCTTTCTTT.

This clone was seen only a few times. This chain connects TRBV18 to TRBJ1-2; D call uncertain. The ends were cut back, 1 base at V and 0 bases at J, with 9 bases in the middle. From germline, CDR1 is KGHSH and CDR2 LQKENI. CDR3 size: 15 residues. CDR3 in DNA: TGTGCCAGCTCACCACGAGAGAGTGCTAACTATGGCTACACCTTC. This sequence encodes CASSPRESANYGYTF.

The chain links TRBV5-5 to TRBJ2-7, with 7 bases aligning to TRBD1. The CDR3 sequence is 14 residues long. The V gene's germline CDR1 is SGHKS and CDR2 YYEKEE (reference sequence). Unmatched junction bases numbered 11, after V lost 5 bases and J lost 6 bases. CDR3 coding DNA: TGTGCCAGCAGGGGAAGACAGGGAACGGGCGAGCAGTACTTC. It encodes CASRGRQGTGEQYF.

CDR3 coding DNA: TGTGCCAGTAGCCGGTATATGAACACTGAAGCTTTCTTT. Translated: CASSRYMNTEAFF. The chain is built from TRBV19 and TRBJ1-1; D unresolved. V was clipped by 6 bases and J by 0 bases, with 8 bases between them. Germline V gives CDR1 LNHDA, CDR2 SQIVND (reference sequence). This CDR3 region has 13 residues.

The chain carries TRBV5-1 and TRBJ2-7, with D unclear. This CDR3 has 14 residues. Germline assignment: CDR1 SGHRS and CDR2 YFSETQ. Between the trimmed V and J ends, which lost 0 bases and 2 bases, there was a span of 9 bases. This CDR3 reads CASSLASQTYEQYF. The CDR3 DNA reads TGCGCCAGCAGCTTGGCTAGTCAAACCTACGAGCAGTACTTC.

The V gene is TRBV27, the J gene TRBJ2-7; D is possibly TRBD1 (5 bases). The CDR3 loop spans 12 amino acids. CDR1 and CDR2 from the germline V gene are MNHEY and SMNVEV (reference sequence). Trimming cost V 7 bases and J 0 bases, with 7 bases left between them. CDR3 sequence: CASIGHSYEQYF. For the CDR3, the DNA is TGTGCCAGCATTGGACACTCCTACGAGCAGTACTTC.

This clone was seen once. This rearrangement joins TRBV9 to TRBJ1-1; D call uncertain. V lost 1 base and J lost 5, with 12 bases in between. The CDR3 contains 14 residues. The germline V gene encodes CDR1 SGDLS and CDR2 YYNGEE. The CDR3 here is CASSVTSGRTEAFF. As DNA, the CDR3 is TGTGCCAGCAGCGTAACCTCCGGGAGGACTGAAGCTTTCTTT.